The entry below gives a single T cell receptor (beta chain) sequence along with its context. The CDR3 length is 13 residues. V lost 7 bases to trimming and J lost 2 bases; unmatched junction nucleotides: 5. CDR1 is SQVTM, CDR2 ANQGSEA, per germline. TCRdb analysed the RT-PCR reads with MiXCR anew, one entry per CDR3 protein. The sample includes 150,000 to 200,000 distinct CDR3 sequences, about 12% of them seen just once. The data are from a study of response to subunit inactivated influenza vaccine. Separately, the same data were catalogued under a study of T cells expressing NK-cell markers. That source adds: UMI-tagged 5'RACE template switching yielded the TCR beta cDNA. HCMV seropositivity marked most of the eight sequenced donors; one was seronegative.

The TCR comes from a man aged 45 to 65 who received an inactivated influenza vaccine. The sequencing here drew on CD8+ T cells sorted from PBMCs, taken approximately 13 days after vaccination. The J gene is TRBJ1-5, the V gene TRBV29-1, with TRBD1 identical over 7 bases. CDR3 coding DNA: TGCAGCGCCACAGGGGCGTGCAATCAGCCCCAGCATTTT. It encodes CSATGACNQPQHF.